This TCR beta chain was documented in a study of blood T cell repertoires in COVID-19. The overall study: The United States, Italy and Spain supplied acute and convalescent COVID-19 samples.

Per the authors' pipeline: From reference gene primer amplification, estimates of nucleated cell counts were derived. Method: immunoSEQ multiplex PCR; TCRdb's copy keeps in-frame clones and lacks some. D and trimming come from the DNA, and the V and J calls and clone size come from that table. The sample shows about 240,000 clones, approximately 80% of them seen only once. There are a few counts of this clone. The TCR was taken from a woman aged 18-30 years with acute or convalescent COVID-19. Sequences were obtained from peripheral blood.

CDR3 residues: CASSYSSGSYEQYF. CDR3 coding DNA: TGTGCCAGCAGTTACTCTAGCGGCTCCTACGAGCAGTACTTC. The V call is TRBV6-2 or TRBV6-3, the J call TRBJ2-7; TRBD2 is a possible D gene (6 bases). The CDR3 has 14 residues. CDR1 MNHEY and CDR2 SVGEGT come from the germline V gene. The V and J ends lost 0 bases and 0 bases respectively, with 6 bases between them.